A single sample gave rise to the 9 T cell receptor beta chains below, sequenced in a study of long-term antiretroviral therapy in people with HIV. Survey-level resolution applied to immunoSEQ assay v3.0. Clones were sequenced by immunoSEQ multiplex PCR, and TCRdb holds only the in-frame ones, with some missing. Seen here are about 25,000 clones, approximately 82% observed once, and the top ten hold roughly 5%. Sequenced here: unsorted PBMCs, sampled 3 years after starting antiretroviral therapy. The receptor source for this set is a young man with HIV.

The table lists this clone with a count of one. V usage is TRBV4-1 and J usage is TRBJ2-2; D possibly corresponds to TRBD2 (6 bases). This CDR3 comprises 17 residues. With 4 bases removed from V and 7 bases from J, the gap between germline ends came to 22 bases. Germline V CDR1 and CDR2: MGHRA, YSYEKL. The CDR3 sequence is CASSREIGTFQVGELFF. The CDR3 DNA reads TGCGCCAGCAGCCGAGAGATCGGGACTTTTCAGGTCGGGGAGCTGTTTTTT.

The genes are TRBV9 and TRBJ1-4; D may be TRBD1 (6 bases). Germline loops: CDR1 SGDLS, CDR2 YYNGEE. The V gene lost 4 bases and the J gene lost 3 bases, with 13 bases spanning the gap. This CDR3 has 15 amino acids. This chain's CDR3 is CASSLTGTPNEKLFF. The CDR3 DNA reads as TGTGCCAGCAGCCTCACAGGGACACCTAATGAAAAACTGTTTTTT.

CDR3 nucleotide sequence: TGTGCCATCAGTAACGGACAGGGCGCAGATACGCAGTATTTT. Translating it yields CAISNGQGADTQYF. This rearrangement joins TRBV10-3 to TRBJ2-3, with 8 bases identical to TRBD1. Germline CDR1 ENHRY, CDR2 SYGVKD. J gave up 4 bases and V 5 bases, and 5 bases lay outside the gene matches. The CDR3 covers 14 residues.

The gene calls are TRBV18 and TRBJ2-5; 7 positions match TRBD1. V dropped 5 bases and J dropped 2; count of bases not matched to a gene: 2. CDR3 length equals 13 residues. From germline, CDR1 is KGHSH and CDR2 LQKENI. This CDR3 is CASSKGQQETQYF. The CDR3 DNA is TGTGCCAGCTCAAAGGGACAGCAAGAGACCCAGTACTTC.

The V call is TRBV6-6, the J call TRBJ1-1; D unclear. CDR1 MNHNY and CDR2 SVGAGI come from the germline V gene (reference sequence). Trimming shortened V by 11 bases and J by 5 bases, and 18 bases separated the two germline ends. This CDR3 has 13 amino acids. CDR3 sequence: CALGKLQRTEAFF. The CDR3 DNA reads TGTGCCTTGGGAAAACTCCAAAGGACTGAAGCTTTCTTT.

J is TRBJ1-5 and V is TRBV6-5; possibly TRBD1 for D (5 bases). The CDR3 extends over 14 amino acids. Looked up from germline, CDR1 is MNHEY and CDR2 is SVGAGI. V was clipped by 2 bases and J by 5 bases, with 10 bases between them. In DNA, the CDR3 is TGTGCCAGCAGTTACGAGGGGCCAGATCAGCCCCAGCATTTT. Protein product: CASSYEGPDQPQHF.

The chain employs TRBV29-1 and TRBJ2-3, with 13 bases that match TRBD2. CDR1 is SQVTM, CDR2 ANQGSEA, per germline. The junction had 4 bases not matched to a gene; V was cut back by 7 bases and J by 6 bases. This CDR3 is 13 amino acids long. The DNA for the CDR3 is TGCAGCGCACTAGCGGGGGGGCCTGATACGCAGTATTTT. Its protein is CSALAGGPDTQYF.

The genes are TRBV29-1 and TRBJ1-1, with D possibly being TRBD1 (5 bases). The CDR3 runs to 13 residues. Germline-derived CDR1 and CDR2 are SQVTM and ANQGSEA. Between the trimmed V and J ends, which lost 6 bases and 0 bases, there was a span of 11 bases. This CDR3 is CSVSGRLNTEAFF. DNA for the CDR3: TGCAGCGTGTCGGGACGGTTGAACACTGAAGCTTTCTTT. Supplemented by reference TRBV29-1 and TRBJ1-1, the full variable domain reads SAVISQKPSRDICQRGTSLTIQCQVDSQVTMMFWYRQQPGQSLTLIATANQGSEATYESGFVIDKFPISRPNLTFSTLTVSNMSPEDSSIYLCSVSGRLNTEAFFGQGTRLTVV.

V and J are TRBV29-1 and TRBJ1-4; D may be TRBD1 (5 bases). This CDR3 is built from 14 residues. Per germline, CDR1 SQVTM and CDR2 ANQGSEA. V was pared by 5 bases and J by 10 bases, with 20 bases between. This CDR3 is CSVWSPGLGGKLFF. The CDR3 region has the DNA TGCAGCGTTTGGAGCCCGGGCCTGGGGGGAAAACTGTTTTTT.